Included here is one TCR beta chain sequence, with context. Looked up from germline, CDR1 is MDHEN and CDR2 is SYDVKM. The V end lost 7 bases, the J end lost 2 bases, and 18 bases lay between the germline ends. The CDR3 has 16 amino acids. The sample originates from a study of T cell responses to AZD1222 COVID-19 vaccine. Produced via immunoSEQ multiplex PCR; TCRdb's table is partial and in-frame only. The table records 75,000 to 100,000 clones, 80% to 90% of them present only once. The sequences come from peripheral blood, collected on day 0 of AZD1222 vaccination. The chain carries TRBV28 and TRBJ2-1, with D perhaps assigned TRBD1 or TRBD2 (5 bases each). This TCR was sampled from an adult in good health. The CDR3 DNA sequence: TGTGCCAGCACCAGCATACAGGACTTCGCCTACAATGAGCAGTTCTTC. Translating it yields CASTSIQDFAYNEQFF.